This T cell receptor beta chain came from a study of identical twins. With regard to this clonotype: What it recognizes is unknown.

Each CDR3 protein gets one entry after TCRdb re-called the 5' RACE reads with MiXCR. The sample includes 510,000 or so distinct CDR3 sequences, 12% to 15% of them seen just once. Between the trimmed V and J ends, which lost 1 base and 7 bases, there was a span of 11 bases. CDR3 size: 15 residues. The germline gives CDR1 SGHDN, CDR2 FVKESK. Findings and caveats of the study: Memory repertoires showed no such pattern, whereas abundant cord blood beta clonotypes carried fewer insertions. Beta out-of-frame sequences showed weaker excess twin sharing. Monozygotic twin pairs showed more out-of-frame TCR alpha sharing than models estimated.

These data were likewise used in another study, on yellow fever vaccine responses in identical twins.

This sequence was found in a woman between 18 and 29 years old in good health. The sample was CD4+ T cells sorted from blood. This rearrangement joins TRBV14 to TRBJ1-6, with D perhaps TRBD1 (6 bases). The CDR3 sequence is CASSQVAGANSPLHF. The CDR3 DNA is TGTGCCAGCAGCCAAGTAGCAGGGGCGAATTCACCCCTCCACTTT. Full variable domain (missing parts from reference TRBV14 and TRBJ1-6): EAGVTQFPSHSVIEKGQTVTLRCDPISGHDNLYWYRRVMGKEIKFLLHFVKESKQDESGMPNNRFLAERTGGTYSTLKVQPAELEDSGVYFCASSQVAGANSPLHFGNGTRLTVT.